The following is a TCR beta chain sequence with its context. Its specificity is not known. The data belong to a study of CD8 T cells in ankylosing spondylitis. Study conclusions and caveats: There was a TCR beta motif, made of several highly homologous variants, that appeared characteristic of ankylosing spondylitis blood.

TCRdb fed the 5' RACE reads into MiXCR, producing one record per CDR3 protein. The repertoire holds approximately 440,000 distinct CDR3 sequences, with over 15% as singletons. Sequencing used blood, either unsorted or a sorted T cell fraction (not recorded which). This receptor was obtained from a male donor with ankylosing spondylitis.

The CDR3 sequence is CASSQIAGDNNEQFF. The CDR3 DNA is TGTGCCAGCAGCCAAATAGCGGGAGATAACAATGAGCAGTTCTTC. V is TRBV3-1 and J is TRBJ2-1, with 9 bases matching TRBD2. From germline, CDR1 is LGHDT and CDR2 YNNKEL (reference sequence). The V and J ends lost 2 bases and 5 bases, in that order; junction bases with no gene match: 4. This CDR3 region has 15 residues.